The 14 T cell receptor beta chains in this list originate from one sample, sequenced in a study of early T cells in non-severe SARS-CoV-2 infection listed by TCRdb under 2021. Libraries were constructed by 5' RACE. Sequencing took place on a NextSeq 500. TCRdb itself trimmed the public reads at Q25 with fastp, ran MiXCR and retained productive beta chains. Each CDR3 protein gets just one entry, which takes the most common genes and DNA from the rows behind it. In this sample the table shows about 60,000 distinct CDR3 sequences, 8% to 9% of which occur a single time. Of the sample, approximately 16% falls within the top ten clones. Source material: whole blood. Source of these receptors: an adult who was a healthcare worker with PCR-confirmed SARS-CoV-2 infection or an uninfected control (not recorded which).

This clonotype was detected ten times or more. The gene calls are TRBV12-3 or TRBV12-4 and TRBJ1-4; D ambiguous. Between the trimmed V and J ends, which lost 5 bases and 8 bases, there was a span of 6 bases. The CDR3 runs to 11 residues. The DNA for the CDR3 is TGTGCCAGCAGTCCCGGAGAAAAACTGTTTTTT. Its translation: CASSPGEKLFF.

This clonotype was observed at least ten times. The rearrangement links TRBV20-1 to TRBJ2-1, with a tentative D call TRBD2 (5 bases). CDR3 size: 15 residues. From germline, CDR1 is DFQATT and CDR2 SNEGSKA (reference sequence). The V and J ends lost 4 bases and 0 bases respectively, with 13 bases between them. CDR3 sequence (DNA): TGCAGTGCTAAGTCGATGGGGAGCTCCTACAATGAGCAGTTCTTC. This translates into CSAKSMGSSYNEQFF.

This clonotype was seen a few times. V is TRBV14 and J is TRBJ1-3, with 11 bases identical to TRBD1. The CDR3 totals 16 residues. J gave up 4 bases and V 4 bases, and 6 bases lay outside the gene matches. CDR1 and CDR2 from the germline V gene are SGHDN and FVKESK. CDR3 coding DNA: TGTGCCAGCAGCCCGAGGACAGGGGGCTTCGGAAACACCATATATTTT. It translates to CASSPRTGGFGNTIYF.

V is TRBV10-2 and J is TRBJ1-1; D is perhaps TRBD1 (6 bases). V shed 1 base and J shed 0 bases, with 9 bases lying between them. This CDR3 has 15 amino acids. Germline CDR1 WSHSY, CDR2 SAAADI. The CDR3 DNA follows: TGCGCCAGCAGTGAGTGGGGACATTTGAACACTGAAGCTTTCTTT. Its protein product is CASSEWGHLNTEAFF.

There are many counts of this clonotype. The chain has TRBV12-3 or TRBV12-4 and TRBJ2-1; tentatively, D is TRBD2 (5 bases). This CDR3 has 16 residues. Trimming pared 3 bases from V and 0 bases from J, leaving 12 bases between. CDR3 in amino acids: CASSFRTGSSYNEQFF. The CDR3 DNA reads as TGTGCCAGCAGTTTTCGGACGGGGAGCTCCTACAATGAGCAGTTCTTC.

The sample holds many counts of this clonotype. The V gene is TRBV6-2 or TRBV6-3, the J gene TRBJ2-7; D is tentatively TRBD1 or TRBD2 (5 bases each). Germline V CDR1 and CDR2: MNHEY, SVGEGT. The V gene lost 6 bases and the J gene lost 2 bases, with 11 bases spanning the gap. The CDR3 consists of 13 residues. DNA for the CDR3: TGTGCCAGCAGCGACGGGACCACCTACGAGCAGTACTTC. Protein: CASSDGTTYEQYF.

At least ten counts were recorded for this clonotype. The chain carries TRBV6-2 or TRBV6-3 and TRBJ2-1, with D perhaps matching TRBD2 (7 bases). Trimming stripped 2 bases from V and 6 bases from J, with 14 bases between. The CDR3 consists of 15 residues. CDR1 MNHEY and CDR2 SVGEGT come from the germline V gene. In DNA, the CDR3 is TGTGCCAGCAGTTACAACCGGAGGGGGGGCAATGAGCAGTTCTTC. Translating it yields CASSYNRRGGNEQFF.

This clonotype was seen ten or more times. The chain carries TRBV7-9 and TRBJ2-1; 7 bases line up with TRBD2. The CDR3 length is 15 residues. CDR1 and CDR2 from the germline V gene are SEHNR and FQNEAQ (reference sequence). After removal of 5 bases from V and 5 bases from J, the junction contained 9 bases not matched to a gene. The DNA for the CDR3 is TGTGCCAGCAGCCCTCCTAGCGGAGCGGACAATGAGCAGTTCTTC. This translates into CASSPPSGADNEQFF.

This clonotype appeared many times. This chain uses TRBV27 with TRBJ2-1; 8 bases align to TRBD2. Germline CDR1 reads MNHEY; CDR2 reads SMNVEV (reference sequence). After removal of 5 bases from V and 0 bases from J, the junction contained 12 bases not matched to a gene. This CDR3 is built from 18 residues. CDR3 loop: CASSTRRAGGLSYNEQFF. The CDR3 nucleotides read TGTGCCAGCAGTACTCGGCGCGCGGGAGGTCTCTCCTACAATGAGCAGTTCTTC.

This clonotype was counted between two and nine times. The V gene is TRBV28, the J gene TRBJ1-1; D possibly corresponds to TRBD1 (5 bases). This CDR3 is 17 amino acids long. Trimming left V 4 bases short and J 4 bases short, with 22 bases between. CDR1 and CDR2 (germline): MDHEN, SYDVKM. CDR3 nucleotide sequence: TGTGCCAGCAGTTCTCCCCCGGGAGCAGGGATGGGCACTGAAGCTTTCTTT. Its protein product is CASSSPPGAGMGTEAFF.

This chain links TRBV12-3 or TRBV12-4 with TRBJ2-1, with 9 bases lining up with TRBD2. The CDR3 is 16 amino acids. Trimming took 4 bases from V and 1 from J; bases not matched to a gene: 5. The CDR3, as DNA: TGTGCCAGCAGTTCCGCGGGGGGGACGTCCTACAATGAGCAGTTCTTC. Its translation: CASSSAGGTSYNEQFF.

At least ten counts were recorded for this clonotype. The chain employs TRBV28 and TRBJ1-1; the D gene is possibly TRBD1 (5 bases). The CDR3 has 12 amino acids. Germline V lookup: CDR1 MDHEN, CDR2 SYDVKM. Trimming removed 4 bases at V and 11 bases at J, with 14 bases between. As DNA, the CDR3 is TGTGCCAGCAGTTGGGGGTCCCTCGGGGCTTTCTTT. Its protein product is CASSWGSLGAFF.

At least ten counts were recorded for this clonotype. V and J are TRBV20-1 and TRBJ1-2; a possible D gene is TRBD1 (6 bases). V lost 6 bases and J lost 4, with 9 bases in between. This CDR3 is built from 11 residues. The germline V gene encodes CDR1 DFQATT and CDR2 SNEGSKA (reference sequence). This CDR3 reads CSAPQGYGYTF. In DNA form, the CDR3 reads TGCAGTGCCCCACAGGGCTATGGCTACACCTTC.

The chain couples TRBV12-3 or TRBV12-4 to TRBJ1-3, with D uncertain. The CDR3 loop spans 14 amino acids. Trimming stripped 3 bases from V and 0 bases from J, with 6 bases between. The CDR3 is CASSLGVSGNTIYF. CDR3 in DNA: TGTGCCAGCAGTTTGGGTGTCTCTGGAAACACCATATATTTT.